The clone carrying this TCR beta chain was detected only a few times. What it binds is unknown. Template switching created a universal primer site, and the cDNA included unique molecular identifiers. TCRdb redid the calling of the 5' RACE reads with MiXCR, one entry per CDR3 protein. The profile shows 1,800,000 or so distinct CDR3 sequences, roughly 35% of them singletons. The sample belongs to a study of identical twins. V trimming: 4 bases; J trimming: 6 bases; junction bases outside the gene matches: 2. This CDR3 is built from 12 residues. Germline V gene data show CDR1 as ENHRY and CDR2 as SYGVKD. Notes on the study in general: Twin-shared out-of-frame alpha sequences were enriched for low generation probability. The study drew conclusions from cross-sectional statistical analysis, not from following the same donors. Memory repertoires lacked the insertion deficit that abundant cord blood beta clonotypes showed.

This TCR was sampled from a newborn girl in good health. This chain connects TRBV10-3 to TRBJ1-2; 7 bases agree with TRBD1. Input material: cord blood. The CDR3 is CAISGDRNGYTF. CDR3 coding DNA: TGTGCCATCAGTGGGGACAGAAATGGCTACACCTTC.